This record looks at one T cell receptor (beta chain) sequence and its context. Its antigen remains unknown. Quantitative molecular-barcoded 5'-RACE generated the TCR beta libraries. One entry per CDR3 protein results from TCRdb running MiXCR on the 5' RACE reads. The sample yields a few hundred thousand distinct CDR3 sequences, roughly 18% seen once. This sample was included in a study of CD8 T cells in ankylosing spondylitis. Overall study results and limits: Clones linked to disease were reported to show significant enrichment in matched ankylosing spondylitis synovial fluid. Ankylosing spondylitis blood appeared to carry a characteristic TCR beta motif of eight or nine highly homologous variants.

Trimming cost V 4 bases and J 7 bases, with 17 bases left between them. The length of the CDR3 is 15 residues. Looked up from germline, CDR1 is MGHRA and CDR2 is YSYEKL. The sequenced material came from blood, either unsorted or a sorted T cell fraction (not recorded which). The receptor was derived from a male donor with ankylosing spondylitis or in good health (not recorded which). V is TRBV4-1 and J is TRBJ1-5; D may be TRBD1 (6 bases). The DNA of the CDR3 is TGCGCCAGCAGCCCTTACGAAGGGGGTCGACAGCCCCAGCATTTT. Amino acids: CASSPYEGGRQPQHF.